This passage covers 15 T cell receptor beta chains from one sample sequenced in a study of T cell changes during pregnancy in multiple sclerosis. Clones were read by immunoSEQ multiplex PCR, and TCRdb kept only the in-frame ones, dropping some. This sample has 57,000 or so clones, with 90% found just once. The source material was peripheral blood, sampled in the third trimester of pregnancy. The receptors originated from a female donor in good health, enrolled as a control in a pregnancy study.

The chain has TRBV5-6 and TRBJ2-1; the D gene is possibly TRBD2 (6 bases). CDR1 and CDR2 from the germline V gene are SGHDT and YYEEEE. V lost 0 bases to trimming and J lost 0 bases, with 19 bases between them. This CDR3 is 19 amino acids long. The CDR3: CASSLEFSWVTSSYNEQFF. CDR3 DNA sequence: TGTGCCAGCAGCTTGGAGTTTAGTTGGGTGACTAGCTCCTACAATGAGCAGTTCTTC.

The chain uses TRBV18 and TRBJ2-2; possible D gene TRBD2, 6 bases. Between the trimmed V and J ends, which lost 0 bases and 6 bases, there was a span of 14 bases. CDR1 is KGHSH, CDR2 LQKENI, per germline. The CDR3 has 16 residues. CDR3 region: CASSPPRRGEAGELFF. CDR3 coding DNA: TGTGCCAGCTCACCACCGCGGCGGGGAGAGGCCGGGGAGCTGTTTTTT.

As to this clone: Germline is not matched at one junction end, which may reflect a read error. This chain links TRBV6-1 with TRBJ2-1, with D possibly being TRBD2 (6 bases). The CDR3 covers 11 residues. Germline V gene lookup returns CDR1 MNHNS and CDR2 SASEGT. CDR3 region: CASSEAREGLF. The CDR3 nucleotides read TGTGCCAGCAGTGAAGCGCGGGAAGGGCTCTTC.

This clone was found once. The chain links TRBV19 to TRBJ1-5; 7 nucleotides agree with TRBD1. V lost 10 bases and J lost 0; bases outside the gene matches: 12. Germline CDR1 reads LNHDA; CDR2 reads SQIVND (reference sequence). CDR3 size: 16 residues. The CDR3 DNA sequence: TGTGCCACCAGTATGGACAGGAGTTATAGCAATCAGCCCCAGCATTTT. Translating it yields CATSMDRSYSNQPQHF.

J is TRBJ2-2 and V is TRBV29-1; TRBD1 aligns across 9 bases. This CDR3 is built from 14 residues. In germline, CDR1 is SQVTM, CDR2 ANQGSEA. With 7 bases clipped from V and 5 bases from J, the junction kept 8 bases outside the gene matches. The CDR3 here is CSARDRERTGELFF. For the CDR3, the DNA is TGCAGCGCCCGGGACAGGGAGAGGACCGGGGAGCTGTTTTTT.

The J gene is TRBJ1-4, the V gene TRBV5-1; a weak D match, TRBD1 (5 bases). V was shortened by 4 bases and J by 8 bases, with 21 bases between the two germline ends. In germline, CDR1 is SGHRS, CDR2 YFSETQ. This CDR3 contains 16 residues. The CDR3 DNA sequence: TGCGCCAGCAGCCCGGGGGGGGTAGGGTCTGGAGAAAAACTGTTTTTT. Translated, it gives CASSPGGVGSGEKLFF.

The CDR3 reads CASSSPGLAVSTYNEQFF. CDR3 nucleotides: TGTGCCAGCAGCTCGCCGGGACTAGCGGTCTCAACCTACAATGAGCAGTTCTTC. The gene calls are TRBV7-8 and TRBJ2-1; TRBD2 matches at 11 bases. CDR3 size: 18 residues. Germline V gene sequence: CDR1 SGHVS, CDR2 FQNEAQ. The J segment lost 2 bases and the V segment lost 4 bases, leaving 10 bases of the junction unmatched.

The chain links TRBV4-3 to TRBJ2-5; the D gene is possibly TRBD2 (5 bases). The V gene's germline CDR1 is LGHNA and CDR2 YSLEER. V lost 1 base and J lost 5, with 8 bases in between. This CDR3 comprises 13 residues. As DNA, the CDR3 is TGCGCCAGCAGCCAAGGTCCGGGGGAGACCCAGTACTTC. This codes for CASSQGPGETQYF.

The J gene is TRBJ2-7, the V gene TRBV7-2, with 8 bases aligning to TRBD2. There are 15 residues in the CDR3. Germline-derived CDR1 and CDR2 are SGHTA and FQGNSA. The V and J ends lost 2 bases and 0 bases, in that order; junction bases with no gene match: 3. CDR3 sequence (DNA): TGTGCCAGCAGCTTAAGTACTAGCGGCTCCTACGAGCAGTACTTC. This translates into CASSLSTSGSYEQYF.

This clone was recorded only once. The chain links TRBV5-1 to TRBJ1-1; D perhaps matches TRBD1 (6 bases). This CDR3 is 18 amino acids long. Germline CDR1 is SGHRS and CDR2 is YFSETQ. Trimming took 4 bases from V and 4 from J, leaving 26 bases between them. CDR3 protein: CASSPAHTSGGYVTEAFF. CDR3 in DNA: TGCGCCAGCAGCCCCGCCCACACCTCGGGGGGCTATGTCACTGAAGCTTTCTTT. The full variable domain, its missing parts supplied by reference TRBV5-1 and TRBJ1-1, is KAGVTQTPRYLIKTRGQQVTLSCSPISGHRSVSWYQQTPGQGLQFLFEYFSETQRNKGNFPGRFSGRQFSNSRSEMNVSTLELGDSALYLCASSPAHTSGGYVTEAFFGQGTRLTVV.

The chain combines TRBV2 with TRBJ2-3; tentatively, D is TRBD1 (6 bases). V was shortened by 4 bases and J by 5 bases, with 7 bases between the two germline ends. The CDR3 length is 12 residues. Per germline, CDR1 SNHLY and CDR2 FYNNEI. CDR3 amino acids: CASSATGDTQYF. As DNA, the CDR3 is TGTGCCAGCAGTGCGACAGGAGATACGCAGTATTTT.

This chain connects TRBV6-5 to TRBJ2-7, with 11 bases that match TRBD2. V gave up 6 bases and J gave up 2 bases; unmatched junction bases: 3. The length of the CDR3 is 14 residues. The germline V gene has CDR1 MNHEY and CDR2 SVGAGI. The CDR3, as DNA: TGTGCCAGCAGCCGACTAGCGGGGACCTACGAGCAGTACTTC. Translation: CASSRLAGTYEQYF.

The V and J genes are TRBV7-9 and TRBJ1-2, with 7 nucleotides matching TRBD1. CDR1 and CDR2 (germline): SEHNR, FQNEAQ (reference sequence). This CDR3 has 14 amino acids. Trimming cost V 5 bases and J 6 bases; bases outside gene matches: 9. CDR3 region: CASSLTGMGNGYTF. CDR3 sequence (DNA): TGTGCCAGCAGCCTGACAGGGATGGGGAATGGCTACACCTTC.

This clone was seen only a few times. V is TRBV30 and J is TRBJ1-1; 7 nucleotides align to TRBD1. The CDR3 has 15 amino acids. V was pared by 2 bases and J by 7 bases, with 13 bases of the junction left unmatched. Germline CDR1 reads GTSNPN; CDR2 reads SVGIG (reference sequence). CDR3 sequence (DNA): TGTGCCTGGAGTACACAGGGGTTCCCGGTAGGTGAAGCTTTCTTT. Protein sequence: CAWSTQGFPVGEAFF.

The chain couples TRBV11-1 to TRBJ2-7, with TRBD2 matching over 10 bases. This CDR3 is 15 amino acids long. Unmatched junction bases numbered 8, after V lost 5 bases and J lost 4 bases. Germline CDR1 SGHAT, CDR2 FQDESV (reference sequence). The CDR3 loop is CASSPTGTSAYEQYF. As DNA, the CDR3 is TGTGCCAGCAGCCCTACCGGGACTAGCGCGTACGAGCAGTACTTC.